The present entry profiles one T cell receptor beta chain with its context. Its antigen remains unknown. This record comes from a study of cytomegalovirus exposure and HLA in healthy donors. Notes on the study in general: A later analysis showed that HLA-associated TCR beta chains had undergone more clonal expansion than equally common others. Rates of TCR association differed by HLA locus in a later analysis, with DRB1 highest and HLA-C lowest. A later analysis appeared to link common viral pathogens to several of the most significant clusters.

It was with 60 Vbeta and 13 Jbeta primers that the PCR ran. As handled by the study authors: The count from a later analysis was about 80 million unique TCR beta chains, roughly 11 million of them shared. Clones were sequenced by immunoSEQ multiplex PCR, and TCRdb holds only the in-frame ones, with some missing. The DNA gave D and trimming, while V, J and clone size come from that table. The repertoire table contains around 210,000 clones. Germline assignment: CDR1 SGHVS and CDR2 FQNEAQ. This CDR3 is 16 amino acids long. V lost 1 base, J lost 7 bases, and 19 bases lay in between. V and J are TRBV7-8 and TRBJ2-5, with D possibly being TRBD1 (6 bases). Sequencing was done on a sample of PBMCs. This clonotype was obtained from a woman aged 30 to 39 in good health and CMV-seropositive. DNA for the CDR3: TGTGCCAGCAGCTTAGAACGGACCGGTTCCAGGGGGACCCAGTACTTC. Protein product: CASSLERTGSRGTQYF.